The rows below give T cell receptor beta chains drawn from one sample of a study of CD8+ T cells in alopecia areata. Profiling relied on immunoSEQ multiplex PCR, and the TCRdb table lists in-frame clones only, not all of them. Here the sample spans about 150,000 clones, around 60% being singletons. The sample consisted of CD4+ T cells sorted from blood, taken at week 0. These receptors were obtained from a human donor with alopecia areata. CDR3s include the opening cysteine and the closing phenylalanine or tryptophan. Each record gives: J gene, clone size, D gene, V gene, CDR3 protein, CDR3 DNA. D genes are given only for firm matches. Clone sizes are given selectively: once, few, many, or a class where the clone is expanded.

J gene: TRBJ2-5
clone size: -
D gene: -
V gene: TRBV4-1
CDR3 protein: CASSHFSGSYQETQYF
CDR3 DNA: TGCGCCAGCAGCCACTTTTCTGGGAGCTACCAAGAGACCCAGTACTTC

J gene: TRBJ1-5
clone size: -
D gene: -
V gene: TRBV7-8
CDR3 protein: CASSPHSGTQGNQPQHF
CDR3 DNA: TGTGCCAGCAGCCCTCATTCCGGGACCCAGGGGAATCAGCCCCAGCATTTT

J gene: TRBJ1-2
clone size: -
D gene: -
V gene: TRBV9
CDR3 protein: CASSPALGWSPHYGYTF
CDR3 DNA: TGTGCCAGCAGCCCTGCCCTAGGGTGGTCCCCTCACTATGGCTACACCTTC

J gene: TRBJ2-2
clone size: few
D gene: TRBD1
V gene: TRBV29-1
CDR3 protein: CSVSTGGSTGELFF
CDR3 DNA: TGCAGCGTTTCCACAGGGGGCTCCACCGGGGAGCTGTTTTTT

J gene: TRBJ1-5
clone size: -
D gene: -
V gene: TRBV30
CDR3 protein: CAWKGKAHQPQHF
CDR3 DNA: TGTGCCTGGAAGGGCAAGGCTCATCAGCCCCAGCATTTT

J gene: TRBJ1-6
clone size: few
D gene: -
V gene: TRBV30
CDR3 protein: CAWNGGFNSPLHF
CDR3 DNA: TGTGCCTGGAATGGAGGATTTAATTCACCCCTCCACTTT

J gene: TRBJ1-6
clone size: -
D gene: -
V gene: TRBV15
CDR3 protein: CATSGSGGLNSPLHF
CDR3 DNA: TGTGCCACCAGCGGGAGTGGAGGGTTGAACTCACCCCTCCACTTT

J gene: TRBJ1-1
clone size: -
D gene: -
V gene: TRBV18
CDR3 protein: CASSPPMSTEAFF
CDR3 DNA: TGTGCCAGCTCACCACCGATGAGCACTGAAGCTTTCTTT

J gene: TRBJ2-1
clone size: -
D gene: -
V gene: TRBV16
CDR3 protein: CASSQNPQGGHNEQFF
CDR3 DNA: TGTGCCAGCAGCCAAAACCCACAGGGTGGGCACAATGAGCAGTTCTTC

J gene: TRBJ1-2
clone size: -
D gene: -
V gene: TRBV30
CDR3 protein: CAWSVQGVDFGYTF
CDR3 DNA: TGTGCCTGGAGTGTACAGGGAGTGGATTTTGGCTACACCTTC

J gene: TRBJ1-5
clone size: -
D gene: -
V gene: TRBV7-2
CDR3 protein: CASNEGRISNQPQHF
CDR3 DNA: TGTGCCAGCAACGAAGGGAGAATAAGCAATCAGCCCCAGCATTTT

J gene: TRBJ2-5
clone size: few
D gene: -
V gene: TRBV30
CDR3 protein: CAWERGGTQYF
CDR3 DNA: TGTGCCTGGGAGAGGGGTGGGACCCAGTACTTC

J gene: TRBJ1-5
clone size: few
D gene: TRBD1
V gene: TRBV29-1
CDR3 protein: CSVGTGYSNQPQHF
CDR3 DNA: TGCAGCGTTGGGACAGGCTATAGCAATCAGCCCCAGCATTTT

J gene: TRBJ2-3
clone size: -
D gene: TRBD2
V gene: TRBV6-1
CDR3 protein: CASSEGLAGGPDTQYF
CDR3 DNA: TGTGCCAGCAGTGAGGGCCTAGCGGGGGGGCCCGATACGCAGTATTTT

J gene: TRBJ2-2
clone size: few
D gene: -
V gene: TRBV2
CDR3 protein: CASSETPTGELFF
CDR3 DNA: TGTGCCAGCAGTGAGACGCCAACCGGGGAGCTGTTTTTT

J gene: TRBJ1-2
clone size: -
D gene: -
V gene: TRBV15
CDR3 protein: CATSRDISSNYGYTF
CDR3 DNA: TGTGCCACCAGCAGAGATATTTCATCTAACTATGGCTACACCTTC

J gene: TRBJ2-1
clone size: -
D gene: -
V gene: TRBV11-3
CDR3 protein: CASGRDSSYNEQFF
CDR3 DNA: TGTGCCAGCGGGCGGGACAGCTCCTACAATGAGCAGTTCTTC

J gene: TRBJ2-3
clone size: few
D gene: -
V gene: TRBV7-2
CDR3 protein: CASSPDSWMQYF
CDR3 DNA: TGTGCCAGCAGCCCCGACTCCTGGATGCAGTATTTT

J gene: TRBJ1-2
clone size: -
D gene: -
V gene: TRBV29-1
CDR3 protein: CSVGSHYGYTF
CDR3 DNA: TGCAGCGTTGGTTCCCATTATGGCTACACCTTC

J gene: TRBJ2-3
clone size: few
D gene: TRBD2
V gene: TRBV2
CDR3 protein: CASSARLAVDTQYF
CDR3 DNA: TGTGCCAGCAGTGCGCGACTAGCGGTAGATACGCAGTATTTT

J gene: TRBJ2-5
clone size: few
D gene: -
V gene: TRBV4-1
CDR3 protein: CASSHSGTQETQYF
CDR3 DNA: TGCGCCAGCAGCCACTCGGGCACCCAAGAGACCCAGTACTTC

J gene: TRBJ1-2
clone size: -
D gene: -
V gene: TRBV14
CDR3 protein: CASSQVSGSGYGYTF
CDR3 DNA: TGTGCCAGCAGCCAAGTTTCTGGGTCCGGCTATGGCTACACCTTC

J gene: TRBJ2-1
clone size: once
D gene: -
V gene: TRBV29-1
CDR3 protein: CSVEENRGGNEQFF
CDR3 DNA: TGCAGCGTTGAAGAAAACAGGGGAGGGAATGAGCAGTTCTTC

J gene: TRBJ1-5
clone size: -
D gene: -
V gene: TRBV2
CDR3 protein: CASTPEVNSNQPQHF
CDR3 DNA: TGTGCCAGCACTCCTGAGGTGAATAGCAATCAGCCCCAGCATTTT

J gene: TRBJ2-1
clone size: few
D gene: -
V gene: TRBV6-6
CDR3 protein: CASSSDNEQFF
CDR3 DNA: TGTGCCAGCAGTTCCGACAATGAGCAGTTCTTC

J gene: TRBJ2-3
clone size: many
D gene: -
V gene: TRBV4-3
CDR3 protein: CASSQESDTQYF
CDR3 DNA: TGCGCCAGCAGCCAAGAGAGCGATACGCAGTATTTT